Following are 3 T cell receptor beta chains from one sample sequenced in a study of cytomegalovirus exposure and HLA in healthy donors. PCR was performed using 60 Vbeta and 13 Jbeta primers. Sequencing was performed with immunoSEQ multiplex PCR; in TCRdb, only in-frame clones are kept and a portion is missing. Of about 120,000 clones detected, more than 80% appear once; the ten largest clones hold approximately 10%. Input material: PBMCs. These receptors originate from a man aged 25 to 40 in good health and CMV-seropositive.

This clone was recorded only once. This chain links TRBV15 with TRBJ1-2; D is perhaps TRBD1 (5 bases). CDR3 size: 15 residues. Trimming took off 3 bases at V and 5 bases at J, with 16 bases between the two ends. From germline, CDR1 is LNHNV and CDR2 YYDKDF (reference sequence). The CDR3 coding sequence is TGTGCCACCAGCAGTCCAGGACACCTAAAATATGGCTACACCTTC. It codes for CATSSPGHLKYGYTF.

CDR3 DNA: TGTGCCAGCAGTTACTCGAACAGCCAAGAGACCCAGTACTTC. Translating it yields CASSYSNSQETQYF. The V call is TRBV6-6, the J call TRBJ2-5; D gene uncertain. V lost 0 bases and J lost 1, with 6 bases in between. Germline lookup yields CDR1 MNHNY and CDR2 SVGAGI (reference sequence). The CDR3 is 14 residues long.

The V call is TRBV4-1, the J call TRBJ2-1; TRBD2 matches at 11 bases. The CDR3 is made up of 15 amino acids. The V gene end was trimmed by 4 bases and the J gene end by 8 bases; junction bases not matched to a gene: 7. Germline CDR1 is MGHRA and CDR2 is YSYEKL. The CDR3 nucleotides are TGCGCCAGCAGCCGGGGTAGCGGGGGGGTGTATGAGCAGTTCTTC. It codes for CASSRGSGGVYEQFF.